This TCR beta chain was obtained from a study of siplizumab effects on memory and regulatory T cells. Profiling relied on immunoSEQ multiplex PCR, and the TCRdb table lists in-frame clones only, not all of them. This sample yields about 99,000 clones, of which over 85% are seen a single time; about 0.62% belongs to the top ten. The V and J ends lost 2 bases and 7 bases respectively, with 15 bases between them. Germline V lookup: CDR1 MNHNS, CDR2 SASEGT. The CDR3 covers 15 residues. The chain uses TRBV6-1 and TRBJ1-5, with D tentatively TRBD1 (6 bases). This clonotype was sampled from a human donor in good health. The specimen was Tregs sorted from blood. Here the CDR3 reads CASSEFWGRGQPQHF. The CDR3 region has the DNA TGTGCCAGCAGTGAATTTTGGGGGCGAGGGCAGCCCCAGCATTTT.